A selection of T cell receptor beta chains follows, all from one sample in a study of shared clonotypes between healthy human individuals. Profiled with immunoSEQ multiplex PCR; TCRdb holds only in-frame clones, not every one. Of 450,000 to 500,000 clones listed, 70% to 85% are singletons. The specimen sequenced was PBMCs. These receptors were collected from a woman aged 35 to 49 in good health. Some clones in this sample may be carry-over from other donors' samples. CDR3s leave out the opening cysteine and the closing phenylalanine or tryptophan. The order of the fields is clone size, V gene, CDR3 protein. The listing skips clone size in some rows; elsewhere it reads once, few, many or a size class.

NA,TRBV30,AWSGNTGELF
NA,TRBV28,ASSLGQVGAF
NA,TRBV28,ASWSDYPYEQY
once,TRBV15,ATSRDPYMNTEAF
NA,TRBV27,ASSLSDPFANTGELF
NA,TRBV7-6,ASSLWGRAMDTQY
NA,TRBV2,ASLGLRSGNTIY
NA,TRBV4-2,ASSQEGGATYEQY
NA,TRBV7-9,ASSFTSDSTDTQY
NA,TRBV5-1,ASSFWVDNEQF
NA,TRBV7-3,ASSPPGGYGELF
NA,TRBV6-5,ASSSDSGGKTGGY
NA,TRBV9,ASSGYRAKDTGELF
NA,TRBV7-2,ASSLAPGFSYEQY
NA,TRBV6-1,ASSETVYNEKLF
NA,TRBV28,ASSPLTQGDQPQH
few,TRBV5-1,ASSLKREMNEQF
few,TRBV7-3,ASSLYRTNTEAF
NA,TRBV7-6,ASSLWDSENTEAF
NA,TRBV7-2,ASSRSGGPYNEQF
once,TRBV6-5,ASRPQEVYGYT
NA,TRBV7-9,ASSATVDNSPLH
NA,TRBV27,ASKFRGSEQY
NA,TRBV10-2,ASSYTPGQGNQPQH
NA,TRBV5-4,ASSLTFRLGGSSYEQY
NA,TRBV28,ASSLDRVVFVADTQY
NA,TRBV28,ASEEESSNQPQH
NA,TRBV5-6,ASGLLSGRASEQY
NA,TRBV28,ASDTSGRAYEQY
NA,TRBV18,ASSPGRELSNEQF
once,TRBV4-1,ASSQWGLNEKLF
once,TRBV29-1,SVNRVDEQF
NA,TRBV1,TSSQDRRLSTDTQY
NA,TRBV30,AWSRGREAF
NA,TRBV7-2,ASSYRDSDEKLF
NA,TRBV5-8,ASSKGQGANQPQH
NA,TRBV9,ASSVGLAGGTYEQY
NA,TRBV5-1,ASSIKENTEAF
NA,TRBV19,ASTLQRDTDTQY
NA,TRBV9,ASSPRPVVGAGRGGELF
NA,TRBV12-5,ASGFSPGNLITEAF
NA,TRBV5-1,ASSLAPLVTRAGELF
few,TRBV29-1,SVVRGTTGELF
NA,TRBV11-2,ASSSPTSGRAGAQY
NA,TRBV29-1,SVIGMGETQY
NA,TRBV18,ASSPSWTSEQY
NA,TRBV19,ASSPTGEGEQY
NA,TRBV2,ASSEGGQTYEQY
NA,TRBV30,AWSGPLGANEKLF
NA,TRBV7-3,ASSFGTSGSNEQF
NA,TRBV4-1,ASRMDSGSSPNFLQNEQF
few,TRBV30,AWSASRSVTEAF
once,TRBV30,AWSVGAGAGNTIY
NA,TRBV5-1,ASSLAGAGEIPGNIQY
NA,TRBV27,ASSLDGRYSEQY
once,TRBV18,ASSPWLHRDRAEVF
NA,TRBV19,ASSGRISYEQY
NA,TRBV7-3,ASSLVGTSENNEQF
NA,TRBV5-5,ASSLRRQAYEQY
NA,TRBV2,ASTPSSYEQY